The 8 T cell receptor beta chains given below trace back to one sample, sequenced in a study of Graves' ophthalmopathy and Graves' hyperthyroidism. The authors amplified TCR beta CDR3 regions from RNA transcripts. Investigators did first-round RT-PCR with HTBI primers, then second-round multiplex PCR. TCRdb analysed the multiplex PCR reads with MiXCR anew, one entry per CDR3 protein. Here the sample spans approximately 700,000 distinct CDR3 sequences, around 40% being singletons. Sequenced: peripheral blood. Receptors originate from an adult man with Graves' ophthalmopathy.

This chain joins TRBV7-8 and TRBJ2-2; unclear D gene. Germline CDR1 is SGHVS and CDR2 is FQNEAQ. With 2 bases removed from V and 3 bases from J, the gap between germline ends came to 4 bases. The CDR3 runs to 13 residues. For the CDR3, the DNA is TGTGCCAGCAGCTTACAGTACACCGGGGAGCTGTTTTTT. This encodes CASSLQYTGELFF.

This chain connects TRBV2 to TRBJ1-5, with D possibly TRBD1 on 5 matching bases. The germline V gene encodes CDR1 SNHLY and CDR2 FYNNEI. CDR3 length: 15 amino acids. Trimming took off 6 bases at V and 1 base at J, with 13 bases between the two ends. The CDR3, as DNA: TGTGCCAGCAGGGCGGGGGTTGAGAGCAATCAGCCCCAGCATTTT. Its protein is CASRAGVESNQPQHF. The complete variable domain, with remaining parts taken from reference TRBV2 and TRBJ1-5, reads EPEVTQTPSHQVTQMGQEVILRCVPISNHLYFYWYRQILGQKVEFLVSFYNNEISEKSEIFDDQFSVERPDGSNFTLKIRSTKLEDSAMYFCASRAGVESNQPQHFGDGTRLSIL.

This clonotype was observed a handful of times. CDR3 loop: CASRVGAEAFF. The CDR3 bases are TGTGCCAGCAGGGTTGGCGCTGAAGCTTTCTTT. V is TRBV12-3 or TRBV12-4 and J is TRBJ1-1, with unresolved D. The CDR3 totals 11 residues. V lost 6 bases, J lost 6 bases, and 8 bases lay in between.

The CDR3 DNA is TGTGCCAGCAGCTTAAGCCCAGGGTATCAAGAGACCCAGTACTTC. Translation gives CASSLSPGYQETQYF. The V gene is TRBV7-3, the J gene TRBJ2-5; TRBD1 is a possible D gene (5 bases). CDR1 and CDR2 from the germline V gene are SGHTA and FQGTGA. The length of the CDR3 is 15 residues. V was clipped by 1 base and J by 2 bases, with 11 bases between them.

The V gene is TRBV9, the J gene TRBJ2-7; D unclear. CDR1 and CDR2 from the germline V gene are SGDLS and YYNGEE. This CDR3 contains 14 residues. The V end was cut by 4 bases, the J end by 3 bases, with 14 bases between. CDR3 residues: CASSPGVQGYEQYF. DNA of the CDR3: TGTGCCAGCAGCCCAGGCGTACAAGGCTACGAGCAGTACTTC.

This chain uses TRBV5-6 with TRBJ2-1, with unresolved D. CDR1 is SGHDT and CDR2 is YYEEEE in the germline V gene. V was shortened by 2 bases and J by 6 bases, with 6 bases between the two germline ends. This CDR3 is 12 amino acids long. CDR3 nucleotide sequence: TGTGCCAGCAGCTTAGACGTCAATGAGCAGTTCTTC. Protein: CASSLDVNEQFF.

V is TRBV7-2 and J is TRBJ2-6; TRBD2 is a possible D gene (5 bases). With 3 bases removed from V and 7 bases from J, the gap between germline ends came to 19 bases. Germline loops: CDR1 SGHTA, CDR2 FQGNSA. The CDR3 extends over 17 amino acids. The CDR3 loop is CASSFGLRGGFANVLTF. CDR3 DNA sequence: TGTGCCAGCAGCTTCGGGCTACGCGGCGGGTTCGCCAACGTCCTGACTTTC.

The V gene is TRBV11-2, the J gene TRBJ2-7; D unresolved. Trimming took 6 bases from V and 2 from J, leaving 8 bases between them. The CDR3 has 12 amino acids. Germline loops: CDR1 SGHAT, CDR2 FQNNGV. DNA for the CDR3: TGTGCCAGCAGGTCAACAACCTACGAGCAGTACTTC. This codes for CASRSTTYEQYF.